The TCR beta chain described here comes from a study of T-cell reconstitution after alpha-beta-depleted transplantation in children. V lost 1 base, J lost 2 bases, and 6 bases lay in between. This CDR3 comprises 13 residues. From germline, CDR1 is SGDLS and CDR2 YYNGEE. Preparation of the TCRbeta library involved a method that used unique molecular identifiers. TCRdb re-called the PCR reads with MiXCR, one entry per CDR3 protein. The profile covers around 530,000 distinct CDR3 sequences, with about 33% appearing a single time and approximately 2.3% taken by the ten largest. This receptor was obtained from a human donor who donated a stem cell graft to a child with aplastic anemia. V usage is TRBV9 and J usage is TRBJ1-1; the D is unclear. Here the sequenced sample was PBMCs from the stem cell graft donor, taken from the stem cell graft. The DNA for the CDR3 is TGTGCCAGCAGCGTAAGAGCCAACACTGAAGCTTTCTTT. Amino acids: CASSVRANTEAFF.